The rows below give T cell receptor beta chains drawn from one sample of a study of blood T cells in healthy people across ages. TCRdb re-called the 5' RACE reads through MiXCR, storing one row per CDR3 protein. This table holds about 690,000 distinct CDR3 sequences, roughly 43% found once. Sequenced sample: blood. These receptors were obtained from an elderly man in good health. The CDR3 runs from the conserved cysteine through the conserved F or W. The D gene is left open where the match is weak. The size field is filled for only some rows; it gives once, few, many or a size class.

cdr3_nt: TGTGCCAGCAGCCAAGGCAGGACAGAAGAGAGTGGCTACACCTTC
cdr3_aa: CASSQGRTEESGYTF
v_call: TRBV14
clone_size: NA
d_call: NA
j_call: TRBJ1-2

cdr3_nt: TGCAGCGTGCGAGACAGGGGCACCTACAATGAGCAGTTCTTC
cdr3_aa: CSVRDRGTYNEQFF
v_call: TRBV29-1
clone_size: many
d_call: TRBD1
j_call: TRBJ2-1

cdr3_nt: TGTGCCAGCAGACCTGACAGGGGGTTGAACACAGATACGCAGTATTTT
cdr3_aa: CASRPDRGLNTDTQYF
v_call: TRBV6-5
clone_size: NA
d_call: TRBD1
j_call: TRBJ2-3

cdr3_nt: TGCAGCGTTGAAAGGGTCGAGTACAATGAGCAGTTCTTC
cdr3_aa: CSVERVEYNEQFF
v_call: TRBV29-1
clone_size: NA
d_call: NA
j_call: TRBJ2-1

cdr3_nt: TGTGCCAGCAGCTCTTCGGCGGACGCCTACAATGAGCAGTTCTTC
cdr3_aa: CASSSSADAYNEQFF
v_call: TRBV7-9
clone_size: NA
d_call: NA
j_call: TRBJ2-1

cdr3_nt: TGTGCCAGCACTAGGTCAGGGTCCCACAATGAGCAGTTCTTC
cdr3_aa: CASTRSGSHNEQFF
v_call: TRBV6-2/TRBV6-3
clone_size: NA
d_call: NA
j_call: TRBJ2-1

cdr3_nt: TGTGCCAGCACCCCACAGGGGGCCTATGGCTACACCTTC
cdr3_aa: CASTPQGAYGYTF
v_call: TRBV12-3/TRBV12-4
clone_size: few
d_call: TRBD1
j_call: TRBJ1-2

cdr3_nt: TGCGCCAGCAGCCGACAGGCCCCGAATGAGCAGTTCTTC
cdr3_aa: CASSRQAPNEQFF
v_call: TRBV3-1
clone_size: NA
d_call: NA
j_call: TRBJ2-1

cdr3_nt: TGTGCCAGCAGCAAAGAGAGGGGCCGATTGGGCACTGAAGCTTTCTTT
cdr3_aa: CASSKERGRLGTEAFF
v_call: TRBV21-1
clone_size: many
d_call: NA
j_call: TRBJ1-1

cdr3_nt: TGTGCCAGTAACCCCTTAGGAGATCAGCCCCAGCATTTT
cdr3_aa: CASNPLGDQPQHF
v_call: TRBV19
clone_size: NA
d_call: NA
j_call: TRBJ1-5

cdr3_nt: TGCGCCAGCAGCTCAGGGGGGGCTGGCACAGATACGCAGTATTTT
cdr3_aa: CASSSGGAGTDTQYF
v_call: TRBV4-1
clone_size: few
d_call: NA
j_call: TRBJ2-3

cdr3_nt: TGTGCCAGCAGTCGGGCAGGGACCGGGGCCAACGTCCTGACTTTC
cdr3_aa: CASSRAGTGANVLTF
v_call: TRBV12-3/TRBV12-4
clone_size: once
d_call: NA
j_call: TRBJ2-6

cdr3_nt: TGTGCCAGCAGCCCTAATGAGGGGCCCTTCTACGAGCAGTACTTC
cdr3_aa: CASSPNEGPFYEQYF
v_call: TRBV7-2
clone_size: many
d_call: NA
j_call: TRBJ2-7

cdr3_nt: TGTGCCAGCAGCCCAGAGTGGGGGCCCAATGAGCAGTTCTTC
cdr3_aa: CASSPEWGPNEQFF
v_call: TRBV7-2
clone_size: once
d_call: NA
j_call: TRBJ2-1

cdr3_nt: TGTGCCAGCAGTCCGGGGACCTCGGGGCGCCAGTCCCACGAGCAGTACTTC
cdr3_aa: CASSPGTSGRQSHEQYF
v_call: TRBV27
clone_size: NA
d_call: NA
j_call: TRBJ2-7

cdr3_nt: TGTGCCATCAGTGAGTCATCGACAGGGGATGTGTATGGCTACACCTTT
cdr3_aa: CAISESSTGDVYGYTF
v_call: TRBV10-3
clone_size: few
d_call: TRBD1
j_call: TRBJ1-2

cdr3_nt: TGTGCTAGCAGCTTAGAGGGACAGGGGGGCATTCAGTACTTC
cdr3_aa: CASSLEGQGGIQYF
v_call: TRBV7-8
clone_size: NA
d_call: TRBD1
j_call: TRBJ2-4

cdr3_nt: TGTGCCAGCAGCCTAACGTTTAGCGGGAGGATTGAGCAGTTCTTC
cdr3_aa: CASSLTFSGRIEQFF
v_call: TRBV7-3
clone_size: NA
d_call: TRBD2
j_call: TRBJ2-1

cdr3_nt: TGTGCCACCAGCAGGGAAGTGACAGTCGCCTCGGGGACCCAGTACTTC
cdr3_aa: CATSREVTVASGTQYF
v_call: TRBV15
clone_size: NA
d_call: NA
j_call: TRBJ2-5

cdr3_nt: TGCAGCGTTGGAAAGAACCAAGAGACCCAGTACTTC
cdr3_aa: CSVGKNQETQYF
v_call: TRBV29-1
clone_size: many
d_call: NA
j_call: TRBJ2-5

cdr3_nt: TGTGCCACCCACTTCTCAGGGGGCTCTCGTGGGGCCAACGTCCTGACTTTC
cdr3_aa: CATHFSGGSRGANVLTF
v_call: TRBV28
clone_size: few
d_call: TRBD1
j_call: TRBJ2-6

cdr3_nt: TGTGCCAGCAGCTTAGACGAGCGGGAGTACAATGAGCAGTTCTTC
cdr3_aa: CASSLDEREYNEQFF
v_call: TRBV7-8
clone_size: few
d_call: TRBD2
j_call: TRBJ2-1

cdr3_nt: TGTGCCATCAGTGATGTGGGGGCCCAGAGGGGCGAGCAGTACTTC
cdr3_aa: CAISDVGAQRGEQYF
v_call: TRBV10-3
clone_size: many
d_call: NA
j_call: TRBJ2-7